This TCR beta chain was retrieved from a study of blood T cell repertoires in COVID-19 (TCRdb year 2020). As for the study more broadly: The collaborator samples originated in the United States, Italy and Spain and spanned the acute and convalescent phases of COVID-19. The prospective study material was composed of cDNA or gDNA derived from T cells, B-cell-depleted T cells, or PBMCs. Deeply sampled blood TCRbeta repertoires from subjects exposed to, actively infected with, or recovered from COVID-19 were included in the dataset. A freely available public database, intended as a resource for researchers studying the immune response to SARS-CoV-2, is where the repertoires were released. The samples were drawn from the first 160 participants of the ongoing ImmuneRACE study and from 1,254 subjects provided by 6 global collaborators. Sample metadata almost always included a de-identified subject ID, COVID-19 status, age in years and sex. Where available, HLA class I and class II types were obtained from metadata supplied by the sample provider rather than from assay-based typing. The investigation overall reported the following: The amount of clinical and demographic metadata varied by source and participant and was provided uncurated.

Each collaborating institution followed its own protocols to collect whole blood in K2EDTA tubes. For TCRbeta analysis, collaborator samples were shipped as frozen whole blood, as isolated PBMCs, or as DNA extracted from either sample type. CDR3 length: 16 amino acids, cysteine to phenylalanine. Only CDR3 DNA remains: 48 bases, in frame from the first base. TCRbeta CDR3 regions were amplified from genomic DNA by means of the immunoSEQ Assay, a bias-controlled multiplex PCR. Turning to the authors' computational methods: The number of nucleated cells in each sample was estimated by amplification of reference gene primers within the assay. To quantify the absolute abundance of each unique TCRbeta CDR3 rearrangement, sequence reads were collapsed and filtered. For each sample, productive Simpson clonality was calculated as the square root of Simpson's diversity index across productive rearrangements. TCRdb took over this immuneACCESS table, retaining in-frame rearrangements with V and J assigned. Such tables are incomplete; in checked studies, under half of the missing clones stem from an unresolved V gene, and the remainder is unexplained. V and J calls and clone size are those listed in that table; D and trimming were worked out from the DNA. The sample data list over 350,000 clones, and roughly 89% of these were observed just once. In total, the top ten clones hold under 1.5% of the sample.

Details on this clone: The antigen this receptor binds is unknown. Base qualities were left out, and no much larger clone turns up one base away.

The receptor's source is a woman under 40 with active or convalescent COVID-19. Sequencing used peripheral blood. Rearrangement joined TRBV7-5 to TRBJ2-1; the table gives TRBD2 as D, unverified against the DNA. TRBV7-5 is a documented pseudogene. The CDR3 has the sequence CVRSLVSPSGNDEQFF. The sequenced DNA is TGTGTCAGAAGCTTAGTATCCCCTAGCGGGAACGATGAGCAGTTCTTC.